This T cell receptor (beta chain) was sequenced in a study of beta chain features in type 1 diabetes. The table lists this clone with a few counts. Its antigen is not known. Study-level points and caveats: Patients with Type 1 diabetes showed moderately but significantly shorter TCRB CDR3s in all four CD4+ subsets.

The CDR3 totals 16 residues. V dropped 5 bases and J dropped 9; count of bases not matched to a gene: 15. Germline V lookup: CDR1 MDHEN, CDR2 SYDVKM. Expressed TCRB transcripts were sequenced because the entire RNA isolate underwent reverse transcription. TCRdb's table, derived via immunoSEQ multiplex PCR, lists solely in-frame clones and lacks some. The sample has hundreds of thousands of clones; 11% to 15% are singletons. The V and J genes are TRBV28 and TRBJ2-5, with 10 positions matching TRBD1. The sequence was obtained from a man aged 18-30 years with type 1 diabetes. Sequenced input: naive CD4+ T cells from blood. CDR3 coding DNA: TGTGCCAGCAGTGGGACAGGGGTAAGGGCGAGGTCGGCCCAGTACTTC. Protein sequence: CASSGTGVRARSAQYF.